This TCR beta chain was sequenced in a study of blood T cell repertoires in COVID-19. Study summary: Sources were T cells, B-cell-depleted T cells, or PBMCs; the material itself was cDNA or gDNA.

Under the authors' procedure: Reference gene primer amplification gave nucleated cell count estimates. Sequenced by immunoSEQ multiplex PCR; TCRdb stores in-frame clones only, minus some. The V and J calls and the clone size are those of that table, but D and trimming were determined from the DNA. The sample has 87,000 or so clones; roughly 87% are singletons. Germline lookup yields CDR1 SGHTA and CDR2 FQGNSA. V lost 1 base to trimming and J lost 2 bases, with 12 bases between them. This CDR3 contains 15 residues. The gene calls are TRBV7-2 and TRBJ2-7, with D tentatively TRBD1 (5 bases). This sequence originates from a man between 18 and 35 years old with COVID-19, enrolled during active disease. The sequenced sample was peripheral blood. The CDR3 bases are TGTGCCAGCAGCTTAGACCTTGTCAGGGCCTACGAGCAGTACTTC. Translation gives CASSLDLVRAYEQYF.